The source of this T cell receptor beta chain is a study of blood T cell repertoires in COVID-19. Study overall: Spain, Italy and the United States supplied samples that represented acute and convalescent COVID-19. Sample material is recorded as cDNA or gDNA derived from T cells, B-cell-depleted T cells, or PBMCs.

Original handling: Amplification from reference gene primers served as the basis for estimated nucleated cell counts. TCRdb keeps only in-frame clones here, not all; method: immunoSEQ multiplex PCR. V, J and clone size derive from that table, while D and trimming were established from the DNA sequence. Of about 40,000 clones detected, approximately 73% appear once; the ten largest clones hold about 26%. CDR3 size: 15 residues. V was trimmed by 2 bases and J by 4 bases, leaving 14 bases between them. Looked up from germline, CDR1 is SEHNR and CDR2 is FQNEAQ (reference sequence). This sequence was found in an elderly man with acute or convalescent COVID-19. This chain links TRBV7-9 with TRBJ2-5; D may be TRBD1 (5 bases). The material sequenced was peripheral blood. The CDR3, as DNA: TGTGCCAGCAGCTTACCGCGAAGGCAGGGAGAGACCCAGTACTTC. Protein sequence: CASSLPRRQGETQYF.